The 21 T cell receptor beta chains below were found in one sample sequenced in a study of blood T cell repertoires in COVID-19 (dated by TCRdb to the early 2020s). Libraries were made using the immunoSEQ multiplex PCR assay. The table comes from immuneACCESS by way of TCRdb, which keeps in-frame sequences with V and J called. Part of the clones is missing from these tables; in studies checked, under half for an unresolved V gene and the rest for unknown reasons. Within this sample are more than 60,000 clones, with approximately 89% of them counted one time only. The ten largest make up 5.5% to 8.5% of the sample. Specimen: peripheral blood. The receptors were sampled from a man aged 60 to 75 with acute or convalescent COVID-19.

This chain connects TRBV4-3 to TRBJ1-3; perhaps TRBD1 as D (5 bases). This CDR3 is built from 16 residues. The germline gives CDR1 LGHNA, CDR2 YSLEER. The V and J ends lost 3 bases and 0 bases respectively, with 12 bases between them. Here the CDR3 reads CASSHGDSLSGNTIYF. Written as DNA, the CDR3 is TGCGCCAGCAGCCATGGGGACTCCCTCTCTGGAAACACCATATATTTT.

This chain joins TRBV18 and TRBJ2-5; tentative D call: TRBD2 (5 bases). CDR3 length: 14 amino acids. Germline-derived CDR1 and CDR2 are KGHSH and LQKENI. V gave up 1 base and J gave up 3 bases, with 9 bases separating them. DNA for the CDR3: TGTGCCAGCTCACCACTTCGGGGAGAAGAGACCCAGTACTTC. Protein sequence: CASSPLRGEETQYF.

The chain links TRBV7-3 to TRBJ1-6; 9 nucleotides agree with TRBD1. The CDR3 totals 17 residues. Trimming at V came to 2 bases and at J to 9 bases, leaving 11 bases not matched to a gene. The germline gives CDR1 SGHTA, CDR2 FQGTGA. The CDR3, as DNA: TGTGCCAGCAGCTTACGCCCACAGGGGGCAGGATCTTCACCCCTCCACTTT. Its translation is CASSLRPQGAGSSPLHF.

The chain recombines TRBV12-5 with TRBJ2-7, with D possibly TRBD1 on 6 matching bases. Germline CDR1 is LGHNT and CDR2 is FRNRAP. The germline V and J ends were trimmed by 1 base and 1 base, with 11 bases remaining between them. This CDR3 spans 15 amino acids. CDR3 protein: CASGLDRARSYEQYF. CDR3 sequence (DNA): TGTGCTAGTGGTTTGGACAGGGCAAGGTCCTACGAGCAGTACTTC.

V usage is TRBV25-1 and J usage is TRBJ1-2; D is uncertain. CDR3 size: 15 residues. V lost 2 bases to trimming and J lost 8 bases, with 18 bases between them. From germline, CDR1 is MGHDK and CDR2 SYGVNS. This CDR3 reads CASSELGLSPDGYTF. CDR3 DNA: TGTGCCAGCAGTGAACTAGGTCTTAGCCCCGACGGCTACACCTTC.

The chain uses TRBV9 and TRBJ1-2; D may be TRBD1 (6 bases). V was trimmed by 4 bases and J by 3 bases, leaving 13 bases between them. Looked up from germline, CDR1 is SGDLS and CDR2 is YYNGEE. This CDR3 is built from 14 residues. The CDR3 nucleotides read TGTGCCAGCAGCCAGACTTCAGGGGACTATGGCTACACCTTC. Protein: CASSQTSGDYGYTF.

This chain uses TRBV30 with TRBJ2-5, with D tentatively TRBD1 (6 bases). Trimming cost V 7 bases and J 4 bases, with 13 bases left between them. CDR1 is GTSNPN, CDR2 SVGIG, per germline (reference sequence). The CDR3 length is 12 residues. The CDR3 protein is CASNRARETQYF. CDR3 sequence (DNA): TGTGCCTCGAACAGGGCTCGAGAGACCCAGTACTTC.

The chain is built from TRBV6-2 or TRBV6-3 and TRBJ1-2; D ambiguous. V shed 5 bases and J shed 7 bases, with 11 bases lying between them. The length of the CDR3 is 12 residues. From germline, CDR1 is MNHEY and CDR2 SVGEGT. The CDR3 loop reads CASSVGPGGYTF. CDR3 nucleotides: TGTGCCAGCAGTGTTGGTCCCGGTGGCTACACCTTC.

V and J are TRBV7-2 and TRBJ2-7, with 7 bases fitting TRBD2. Per germline, CDR1 SGHTA and CDR2 FQGNSA. There are 15 residues in the CDR3. Trimming took 7 bases from V and 0 from J; bases not matched to a gene: 9. In DNA form, the CDR3 reads TGTGCCAGCACTAGCGGCGGCGCGGGCTCCTACGAGCAGTACTTC. It yields the protein CASTSGGAGSYEQYF.

This clone was seen more than once but under ten times. V and J are TRBV3-1 (or the pseudogene TRBV3-2) and TRBJ2-7, with D uncertain. CDR1 and CDR2 (germline): LGHDT, YNNKEL (reference sequence). CDR3 length equals 17 residues. V was shortened by 1 base and J by 3 bases, with 19 bases between the two germline ends. Written as DNA, the CDR3 is TGTGCCAGCAGCCAAGGTTCTAGTCCAGTCATGGGCTACGAGCAGTACTTC. This sequence encodes CASSQGSSPVMGYEQYF.

This clone was counted many times. The chain has TRBV7-9 and TRBJ1-5; D not certain. V lost 1 base and J 6 bases, leaving 4 bases between the germline ends. This CDR3 has 12 amino acids. In germline, CDR1 is SEHNR, CDR2 FQNEAQ (reference sequence). The CDR3 protein is CASSLDSQPQHF. As DNA, the CDR3 is TGTGCCAGCAGCTTAGACAGTCAGCCCCAGCATTTT.

V gene TRBV19 combines with J gene TRBJ1-1; D gene ambiguous. This CDR3 has 15 residues. V gave up 5 bases and J gave up 4 bases, with 17 bases separating them. Germline V gene data show CDR1 as LNHDA and CDR2 as SQIVND (reference sequence). The CDR3 spells CASSGPGDWATEAFF. The CDR3 DNA sequence: TGTGCCAGTAGTGGCCCCGGGGATTGGGCCACTGAAGCTTTCTTT.

The chain joins TRBV4-3 to TRBJ1-1; TRBD1 matches at 8 bases. This CDR3 has 18 amino acids. From germline, CDR1 is LGHNA and CDR2 YSLEER. Germline trimming cut 1 base from V and 1 base from J; bases unmatched to any gene: 11. DNA of the CDR3: TGCGCCAGCAGCCAAGGCCATGGACAGGGAATCAAGAACACTGAAGCTTTCTTT. Translating it yields CASSQGHGQGIKNTEAFF.

In its sample, this clone was seen a few times. This chain uses TRBV4-1 with TRBJ1-2, with a tentative D call TRBD1 (5 bases). The CDR3 is made up of 17 amino acids. The germline V and J ends were trimmed by 0 bases and 4 bases, with 18 bases remaining between them. Germline V gene sequence: CDR1 MGHRA, CDR2 YSYEKL. The DNA for the CDR3 is TGCGCCAGCAGCCAAGAGTATACCCAGGGCCCTCTCTATGGCTACACCTTC. It specifies CASSQEYTQGPLYGYTF.

This rearrangement joins TRBV12-3 or TRBV12-4 to TRBJ1-1; maybe TRBD1 (6 bases). There are 13 residues in the CDR3. The germline V and J ends were trimmed by 2 bases and 4 bases, with 8 bases remaining between them. CDR3 region: CASSLIGGTEAFF. For the CDR3, the DNA is TGTGCCAGCAGTTTAATAGGGGGCACTGAAGCTTTCTTT.

The rearrangement links TRBV5-8 to TRBJ1-2, with TRBD1 matching 8 bases. Per the germline V gene, CDR1 is SGHTS and CDR2 is YDEGEE. Trimming cost V 4 bases and J 3 bases; bases outside gene matches: 8. This CDR3 comprises 15 residues. The CDR3 protein is CASSLPTGAYYGYTF. DNA for the CDR3: TGTGCCAGCAGCCTACCGACAGGGGCCTACTATGGCTACACCTTC.

V gene TRBV6-5 combines with J gene TRBJ2-3; TRBD2 agrees at 10 bases. Losses at the gene ends were 5 bases for V and 7 bases for J; bases not matched to a gene: 9. CDR3 length equals 15 residues. CDR1 is MNHEY and CDR2 is SVGAGI in the germline V gene. In nucleotides, the CDR3 is TGTGCCAGCAGTACCCGTGGTAGCGGGGGGAATACGCAGTATTTT. It yields the protein CASSTRGSGGNTQYF.

The rearrangement links TRBV7-2 to TRBJ2-7; TRBD2 agrees at 8 bases. In germline, CDR1 is SGHTA, CDR2 FQGNSA. The CDR3 consists of 14 residues. V trimming: 5 bases; J trimming: 5 bases; junction bases outside the gene matches: 8. The CDR3, as DNA: TGTGCCAGCAGCACCGGGACTAGTCGCCACGAGCAGTACTTC. It yields the protein CASSTGTSRHEQYF.

The table lists this clone with a count of one. The chain employs TRBV25-1 and TRBJ1-5; D possibly corresponds to TRBD1 (6 bases). The V end was cut by 5 bases, the J end by 6 bases, with 17 bases between. This CDR3 comprises 15 residues. Germline V gene lookup returns CDR1 MGHDK and CDR2 SYGVNS. As DNA, the CDR3 is TGTGCCAGCAGTTTAGGGGGTGATTTGGGTCAGCCCCAGCATTTT. Translation gives CASSLGGDLGQPQHF.

The gene calls are TRBV4-3 and TRBJ1-1; possibly TRBD1 for D (5 bases). Germline CDR1 reads LGHNA; CDR2 reads YSLEER. V lost 4 bases and J 5 bases, leaving 8 bases between the germline ends. This CDR3 has 12 amino acids. CDR3 sequence: CASSPGGTEAFF. The CDR3 DNA follows: TGCGCCAGCAGCCCGGGGGGGACTGAAGCTTTCTTT.

This chain links TRBV19 with TRBJ1-4, with TRBD1 matching 9 bases. The V gene end was trimmed by 5 bases and the J gene end by 8 bases; junction bases not matched to a gene: 6. The CDR3 runs 14 residues. Germline V lookup: CDR1 LNHDA, CDR2 SQIVND (reference sequence). As DNA, the CDR3 is TGTGCCAGTAGTGTGACAGGGGGATTCGAAAAACTGTTTTTT. It specifies CASSVTGGFEKLFF.